The 11 T cell receptor beta chains presented below share a single source sample, sequenced in a study of T cell responses to AZD1222 COVID-19 vaccine (dated by TCRdb to about 2021). Library preparation was by the immunoSEQ multiplex PCR assay. TCRdb obtained this table from immuneACCESS and retained in-frame rearrangements with V and J assigned. These tables miss some clones; where compared with another copy, unresolved V genes account for less than half of the shortfall, and the remainder is unexplained. The sample table holds some 180,000 clones, of which approximately 89% were seen once. The top ten constitute 1.5% to 2% of the sample. What the time point label conveys for this sample: about 28 days (+/-7) after the second vaccine dose. Specimen: peripheral blood, collected 28 days after the second AZD1222 dose. The receptors derive from an adult who received the AZD1222 COVID-19 vaccine.

V and J are TRBV6-1 and TRBJ2-1, with D uncertain. The CDR3 extends over 17 amino acids. Germline CDR1 reads MNHNS; CDR2 reads SASEGT. Trimming took 0 bases from V and 0 from J, leaving 12 bases between them. Written as DNA, the CDR3 is TGTGCCAGCAGTGAAGCGCTCCGGCTGAGCTCCTACAATGAGCAGTTCTTC. Translation gives CASSEALRLSSYNEQFF.

The J gene is TRBJ1-3, the V gene TRBV5-4; weak D call: TRBD1 (5 bases). CDR1 and CDR2 (germline): SGHNT, YYREEE (reference sequence). V shed 3 bases and J shed 3 bases, with 16 bases lying between them. There are 16 residues in the CDR3. CDR3 loop: CASSSGFAGGGNTIYF. For the CDR3, the DNA is TGTGCCAGCAGCTCAGGGTTCGCGGGTGGTGGAAACACCATATATTTT. Full variable domain (outside the CDR3, taken from reference TRBV5-4 and TRBJ1-3): ETGVTQSPTHLIKTRGQQVTLRCSSQSGHNTVSWYQQALGQGPQFIFQYYREEENGRGNFPPRFSGLQFPNYSSELNVNALELDDSALYLCASSSGFAGGGNTIYFGEGSWLTVV.

V usage is TRBV19 and J usage is TRBJ1-2; D gene ambiguous. Looked up from germline, CDR1 is LNHDA and CDR2 is SQIVND (reference sequence). V lost 3 bases and J 5 bases, leaving 10 bases between the germline ends. This CDR3 spans 13 amino acids. The CDR3 region is CASSMGTAYGYTF. CDR3 sequence (DNA): TGTGCCAGTAGTATGGGAACAGCGTATGGCTACACCTTC.

About this clone itself: This CDR3 is also generated by other DNA sequences in the sample. The chain carries TRBV5-4 and TRBJ1-2; possibly TRBD1 for D (5 bases). The CDR3 consists of 12 residues. Looked up from germline, CDR1 is SGHNT and CDR2 is YYREEE (reference sequence). The ends were cut back, 4 bases at V and 4 bases at J, with 8 bases in the middle. The CDR3 here is CASSRDSYGYTF. The DNA of the CDR3 is TGTGCCAGCAGCAGAGACAGCTATGGCTACACCTTC.

Notes on this clone: The sample contains more than one DNA sequence encoding this CDR3. This chain uses TRBV7-9 with TRBJ1-5; no firm D call. V dropped 3 bases and J dropped 1 base, with 4 bases sitting between them. The CDR3 totals 13 residues. Germline V lookup: CDR1 SEHNR, CDR2 FQNEAQ (reference sequence). The CDR3: CASSFGSNQPQHF. The CDR3, as DNA: TGTGCCAGCAGCTTTGGGAGCAATCAGCCCCAGCATTTT.

This clone was observed a handful of times. The rearrangement joins TRBV27 to TRBJ1-1; 9 bases match TRBD1. This CDR3 has 17 amino acids. Losses at the gene ends were 6 bases for V and 1 base for J; bases not matched to a gene: 12. Germline V gene sequence: CDR1 MNHEY, CDR2 SMNVEV (reference sequence). In nucleotides, the CDR3 is TGTGCCAGCAGGTTTCCATATCCGGGACAGGGGAACACTGAAGCTTTCTTT. It encodes CASRFPYPGQGNTEAFF.

The chain recombines TRBV5-1 with TRBJ1-6; possible D gene TRBD1, 5 bases. The V gene lost 2 bases and the J gene lost 6 bases, with 9 bases spanning the gap. The CDR3 consists of 14 residues. Per the germline V gene, CDR1 is SGHRS and CDR2 is YFSETQ. In nucleotides, the CDR3 is TGCGCCAGCAGCTTCTTCGACAGTAATTCACCCCTCCACTTT. It translates to CASSFFDSNSPLHF.

The rearrangement joins TRBV12-3 or TRBV12-4 to TRBJ2-5; tentative D call: TRBD2 (7 bases). Between the trimmed V and J ends, which lost 7 bases and 5 bases, there was a span of 14 bases. The CDR3 is 13 amino acids. The CDR3 spells CASTRGAQETQYF. The CDR3, as DNA: TGTGCCAGCACCCGGGGGGCCCAGGAGACCCAGTACTTC.

This sequence joins TRBV5-4 and TRBJ1-2; D may be TRBD1 (5 bases). V lost 3 bases and J lost 2, with 11 bases in between. The CDR3 runs 14 residues. Germline values: CDR1 SGHNT, CDR2 YYREEE (reference sequence). This chain's CDR3 is CASSSGTYNYGYTF. CDR3 coding DNA: TGTGCCAGCAGCTCCGGGACCTACAACTATGGCTACACCTTC.

The chain recombines TRBV7-8 with TRBJ2-7, with D unclear. This CDR3 is built from 11 residues. Deletions cut 2 bases from V and 3 bases from J, with 2 bases between. CDR1 and CDR2 from the germline V gene are SGHVS and FQNEAQ. This chain's CDR3 is CASSLFYEQYF. The CDR3 DNA is TGTGCCAGCAGCTTATTCTACGAGCAGTACTTC.

This clone was counted once. The chain uses TRBV6-5 and TRBJ2-7; D unclear. Looked up from germline, CDR1 is MNHEY and CDR2 is SVGAGI. V was clipped by 6 bases and J by 1 base, with 13 bases between them. The CDR3 has 14 amino acids. CDR3 nucleotides: TGTGCCAGCAGCTTCCATCTTCGGTCCTACGAGCAGTACTTC. Its protein is CASSFHLRSYEQYF.